A selection of T cell receptor beta chains follows, all from one sample in a study of shared clonotypes between healthy human individuals. The repertoire was sequenced with immunoSEQ multiplex PCR; TCRdb's copy has only in-frame clones and lacks some. This sample has fewer than 2.5 million clones, with roughly 93% found just once. The sequenced sample consisted of naive CD4+ T cells from PBMCs. These receptors originate from a man aged 18 to 30 in good health. Some clones in this sample may be carry-over from other donors' samples. Each CDR3 is given with its conserved first and last residue. D genes are given only for firm matches. Clone size is not always given. Where it is, it says once, few, many or a class for expanded clones.

V gene	J gene	clone size	D gene	CDR3 DNA	CDR3 protein
TRBV19	TRBJ1-1	NA	NA	TGTGCCAGTAGTATCTTCTATGGGGGGCCGGACACTGAAGCTTTCTTT	CASSIFYGGPDTEAFF
TRBV14	TRBJ2-5	few	NA	TGTGCCAGCAGCCAAGCAGAGACCCAGTACTTC	CASSQAETQYF
TRBV18	TRBJ1-4	once	NA	TGTGCCAGCTCACCGGGGGGCAGTGGGGAAAAACTGTTTTTT	CASSPGGSGEKLFF
TRBV7-3	TRBJ2-1	NA	NA	TGTGCCAGCAGTTCGACGGGGAGCTCCTACAATGAGCAGTTCTTC	CASSSTGSSYNEQFF
TRBV27	TRBJ1-2	once	NA	TGTGCCAGCAGTTTATTAGGGGGACACCGAGGCTATGGCTACACCTTC	CASSLLGGHRGYGYTF
TRBV11-2	TRBJ2-7	once	NA	TGTGCCAGCAGACGAGTGGGGTCCTACGAGCAGTACTTC	CASRRVGSYEQYF
TRBV7-3	TRBJ1-5	once	NA	TGTGCCAGCAGCTTAAGGGCGGGAAAGAATCAGCCCCAGCATTTT	CASSLRAGKNQPQHF
TRBV28	TRBJ2-3	NA	NA	TGTGCCAGCAGTCCGTCCGGCGAGGGCGGCACAGATACGCAGTATTTT	CASSPSGEGGTDTQYF
TRBV7-9	TRBJ1-3	NA	NA	TGTGCCAGCAGCTTACAGGCTATCTCTGGAAACACCATATATTTT	CASSLQAISGNTIYF
TRBV19	TRBJ2-2	NA	TRBD1	TGTGCCAGTAGAACAGGGGGCCTCGACACCGGGGAGCTGTTTTTT	CASRTGGLDTGELFF
TRBV27	TRBJ2-2	NA	TRBD1	TGTGCCAGCAGGCCGGGACAGGTGTTTCCCGGGGAGCTGTTTTTT	CASRPGQVFPGELFF
TRBV5-1	TRBJ2-7	NA	NA	TGCGCCAGCAGTCGAGAGAAATACGAGCAGTACTTC	CASSREKYEQYF
TRBV6-5	TRBJ2-1	NA	NA	TGTGCCAGCAGTGAAAGGAGCCCCAATGAGCAGTTCTTC	CASSERSPNEQFF
TRBV10-3	TRBJ2-3	NA	TRBD2	TGTGCCATCAGTGGCGGGGGGCCAGATACGCAGTATTTT	CAISGGGPDTQYF
TRBV5-4	TRBJ2-7	NA	NA	TGTGCCAGCAGCCCTACTAGCTCTGACGAGCAGTACTTC	CASSPTSSDEQYF
TRBV19	TRBJ2-1	NA	NA	TGTGCCAGTAGTCGGGCTAGCGACTACAATGAGCAGTTCTTC	CASSRASDYNEQFF
TRBV5-1	TRBJ2-3	once	NA	TGCGCCAGCAGTAAGACAGGAGTTAGCACAGATACGCAGTATTTT	CASSKTGVSTDTQYF
TRBV4-2	TRBJ2-7	NA	TRBD2	TGTGCCAGCAGCCCCGGGGCTAGCGGGAGCTCCTACGAGCAGTACTTC	CASSPGASGSSYEQYF
TRBV6-5	TRBJ2-5	NA	TRBD2	TGTGCCAGCAGTTTCGGACTAGCGGGACAAGAGACCCAGTACTTC	CASSFGLAGQETQYF
TRBV5-1	TRBJ1-2	NA	NA	TGCGCCAGCAGCTTCACCGGGACACGGACCTATGGCTACACCTTC	CASSFTGTRTYGYTF
TRBV5-6	TRBJ1-1	NA	NA	TGTGCCAGCAACTTTATGCCGGGACGGACAAGTTGGGGCACTGAAGCTTTCTTT	CASNFMPGRTSWGTEAFF
TRBV5-1	TRBJ2-3	NA	NA	TGCGCCAGCAGAGGAACGAGCACAGATACGCAGTATTTT	CASRGTSTDTQYF
TRBV5-1	TRBJ2-5	NA	TRBD2	TGCGCCAGCAGCGCAGGGACTAGCGGGAGGGCCGAGACCCAGTACTTC	CASSAGTSGRAETQYF
TRBV6-5	TRBJ2-5	once	NA	TGTGCCAGCAGTGTCAGGGTCGGTGAGACCCAGTACTTC	CASSVRVGETQYF
TRBV6-6	TRBJ1-6	NA	NA	TGTGCCAGCAGTTACGCCCGGGGATCACCCCTCCACTTT	CASSYARGSPLHF
TRBV5-1	TRBJ2-7	NA	NA	TGCGCCAGCAACCCCGGGGGTAGGGGCGACGAGCAGTACTTC	CASNPGGRGDEQYF
TRBV5-1	TRBJ2-5	NA	TRBD1	TGCGCCAGCAGCTTGGGCGGTGGGACAGTCCAAGAGACCCAGTACTTC	CASSLGGGTVQETQYF
TRBV7-9	TRBJ2-1	once	NA	TGTGCCAGCAGCCGGCCCCAGGCGGAGCAGTTCTTC	CASSRPQAEQFF
TRBV6-1	TRBJ2-7	NA	TRBD2	TGTGCCAGCAGTGTAGGGACTACTCTCCTGGGGCAGTACTTC	CASSVGTTLLGQYF
TRBV6-5	TRBJ2-7	NA	TRBD2	TGTGCCAGCAGTTCAACGGGAGCGGGGGAGAGATACGAGCAGTACTTC	CASSSTGAGERYEQYF
TRBV7-8	TRBJ2-1	NA	NA	TGTGCCAGCAGCCCCATCTTTGGCGGGGACCACAATGAGCAGTTCTTC	CASSPIFGGDHNEQFF
TRBV4-1	TRBJ2-1	NA	TRBD2	TGCGCCAGCACCAACGGGAGCGGGAGACGGAATGAGCAGTTCTTC	CASTNGSGRRNEQFF
TRBV4-2	TRBJ2-5	NA	NA	TGTGCCAGCAGCCGGCAGGGGCCAATGGGGACCCAGTACTTC	CASSRQGPMGTQYF
TRBV2	TRBJ1-4	NA	NA	TGTGCCAGCAGCCCGGTCGGCCGCGGTGAAAAACTGTTTTTT	CASSPVGRGEKLFF
TRBV11-2	TRBJ2-7	once	NA	TGTGCCAGCAGTTTCTACAGACTATCCTACGAGCAGTACTTC	CASSFYRLSYEQYF
TRBV2	TRBJ1-2	once	NA	TGTGCCAGTCAGAGGAGCGCATATGGCTACACCTTC	CASQRSAYGYTF
TRBV28	TRBJ1-1	once	TRBD1	TGTGCCAGCAGAAACTGGGACAGCGGATATCAAGACACTGAAGCTTTCTTT	CASRNWDSGYQDTEAFF
TRBV5-4	TRBJ2-5	NA	NA	TGTGCCAGCAGCCCTAACCAGGGCCAAGAGACCCAGTACTTC	CASSPNQGQETQYF
TRBV27	TRBJ1-1	NA	NA	TGTGCCAGCAGTTTAAAGGGTCGGCAGCCGAACACTGAAGCTTTCTTT	CASSLKGRQPNTEAFF
TRBV2	TRBJ2-1	NA	NA	TGTGCCAGCAGTGTTAACGGGGTGCTCAACAATGAGCAGTTCTTC	CASSVNGVLNNEQFF
TRBV5-1	TRBJ2-1	NA	TRBD2	TGCGCCAGCAGCTTGGGACTAGCGGGAGGGTCGGGCAATGAGCAGTTCTTC	CASSLGLAGGSGNEQFF
TRBV2	TRBJ2-7	NA	NA	TGTGCCAGCAGGCGCCGGGACGCATCCTACGAGCAGTACTTC	CASRRRDASYEQYF
TRBV5-1	TRBJ1-2	once	TRBD1	TGCGCCAGCAGCGCCCCCCTACAGGGGGCATTTGGCTACACCTTC	CASSAPLQGAFGYTF
TRBV5-1	TRBJ2-3	NA	NA	TGCGCCAGCAGAGAAAGATGGGGTTCGACAGATACGCAGTATTTT	CASRERWGSTDTQYF
TRBV5-1	TRBJ1-4	NA	TRBD1	TGCGCCAGCAGCCCCGGGACAGGGACTGAAAAACTGTTTTTT	CASSPGTGTEKLFF
TRBV6-1	TRBJ1-5	NA	TRBD1	TGTGCCAGCAGTGAAGAGTTTACAGGGGGTTTGAGTCAGCCCCAGCATTTT	CASSEEFTGGLSQPQHF
TRBV30	TRBJ2-5	NA	NA	TGTGCCTGGCTACGGACTGGCAAAGAGACCCAGTACTTC	CAWLRTGKETQYF
TRBV4-1	TRBJ1-4	NA	NA	TGCGCCAGCAGCCCCGGGGCATTTAATGAAAAACTGTTTTTT	CASSPGAFNEKLFF
TRBV28	TRBJ1-5	NA	NA	TGTGCCAGCCTAAGCCTTACTGGTAGGGGCGGTAATCAGCCCCAGCATTTT	CASLSLTGRGGNQPQHF
TRBV27	TRBJ2-3	NA	NA	TGTGCCAGCAGTCCTAAGCTTATAGATACGCAGTATTTT	CASSPKLIDTQYF
TRBV15	TRBJ2-7	NA	TRBD1	TGTGCCACCAGCACAACCGGGACAGGGATCCACGAGCAGTACTTC	CATSTTGTGIHEQYF
TRBV2	TRBJ2-5	NA	TRBD1	TGTGCCAGCAGTGGACAGGGTTTACAGACCCAGTACTTC	CASSGQGLQTQYF
TRBV7-2	TRBJ1-1	NA	NA	TGTGCCAGCAGCTTAGTTGGGCCAGCCGAAGCTTTCTTT	CASSLVGPAEAFF